The subject of this entry is one T cell receptor (beta chain). This sample stems from a study of blood T cell repertoires in COVID-19. Looking at the study overall: There were acute and convalescent COVID-19 samples, and they came from the United States, Italy and Spain. In each case, the material was cDNA or gDNA derived from T cells, B-cell-depleted T cells, or PBMCs.

With 6 bases removed from V and 1 base from J, the gap between germline ends came to 7 bases. CDR3 length: 14 residues. Germline CDR1 reads MDHEN; CDR2 reads SYDVKM. In the original processing: Reference gene primer amplification gave nucleated cell count estimates. Some clones are missing from TCRdb's copy, which holds only in-frame ones; the method was immunoSEQ multiplex PCR. V and J calls and clone size are those listed in that table; D and trimming were worked out from the DNA. Of about 47,000 clones listed, 80% to 85% were seen once; the top ten hold approximately 14%. Specimen: peripheral blood. The TCR comes from a human donor with acute or convalescent COVID-19. The donor label of this sample is uncertain. The J gene is TRBJ2-6, the V gene TRBV28; D may be TRBD1 (6 bases). The CDR3 region is CASSTGSGANVLTF. CDR3 bases: TGTGCCAGCAGCACAGGGTCTGGGGCCAACGTCCTGACTTTC. Full variable domain (outside the CDR3, taken from reference TRBV28 and TRBJ2-6): DVKVTQSSRYLVKRTGEKVFLECVQDMDHENMFWYRQDPGLGLRLIYFSYDVKMKEKGDIPEGYSVSREKKERFSLILESASTNQTSMYLCASSTGSGANVLTFGAGSRLTVL.